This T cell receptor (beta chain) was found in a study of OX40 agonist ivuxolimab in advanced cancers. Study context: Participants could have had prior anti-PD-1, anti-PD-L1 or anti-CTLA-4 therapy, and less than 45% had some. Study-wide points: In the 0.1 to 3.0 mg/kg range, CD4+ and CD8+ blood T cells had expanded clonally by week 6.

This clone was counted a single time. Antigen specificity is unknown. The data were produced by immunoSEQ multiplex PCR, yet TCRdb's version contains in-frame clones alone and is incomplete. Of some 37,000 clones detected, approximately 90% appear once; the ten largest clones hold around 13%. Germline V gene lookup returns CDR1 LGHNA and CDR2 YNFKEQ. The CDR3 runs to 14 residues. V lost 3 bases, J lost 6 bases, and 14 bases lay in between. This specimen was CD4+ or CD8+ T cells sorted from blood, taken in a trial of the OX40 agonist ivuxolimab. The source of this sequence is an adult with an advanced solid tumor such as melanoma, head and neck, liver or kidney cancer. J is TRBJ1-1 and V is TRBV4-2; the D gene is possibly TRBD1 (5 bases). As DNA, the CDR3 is TGTGCCAGCAGCCATGCTCAGGGAGGCGCTGAAGCTTTCTTT. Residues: CASSHAQGGAEAFF.